Listed below are T cell receptor beta chains from one sample, sequenced in a study of blood T cell repertoires in COVID-19. Sequencing was performed with immunoSEQ multiplex PCR; in TCRdb, only in-frame clones are kept and a portion is missing. The table includes about 62,000 clones, 76% detected once. The specimen was peripheral blood. Receptors originate from a woman aged 50 to 65 with active or convalescent COVID-19. The CDR3 runs from the conserved cysteine through the conserved F or W. The order of the fields is D gene, J gene, clone size, V gene, CDR3 DNA, CDR3 protein. D genes are given only for firm matches. Clone size is not always given. Where it is, it says once, few, many or a class for expanded clones.

D: .; J: TRBJ2-7; size: .; V: TRBV7-2; DNA: TGTGCCAGCAGCCCGGCCCCCGGCGGTTACGAGCAGTACTTC; CDR3: CASSPAPGGYEQYF
D: TRBD1; J: TRBJ1-2; size: .; V: TRBV6-6; DNA: TGTGCCAGCAGTCAATTGACACCCGGGACAGGGGGAGGCTACACCTTC; CDR3: CASSQLTPGTGGGYTF
D: TRBD1; J: TRBJ2-6; size: .; V: TRBV7-3; DNA: TGTGCCAGCAGCTTATCTGGGACAGGGCGGGTCCTGACTTTC; CDR3: CASSLSGTGRVLTF
D: TRBD1; J: TRBJ1-1; size: .; V: TRBV27; DNA: TGTGCCAGCAGTTCCGCAGGGACAGGGGGCATCGGGGAAGCTTTCTTT; CDR3: CASSSAGTGGIGEAFF
D: TRBD1; J: TRBJ1-2; size: .; V: TRBV24-1; DNA: TGTGCCACCAGTGGCCAGGGGGTAGGTGGCTACACCTTC; CDR3: CATSGQGVGGYTF
D: TRBD2; J: TRBJ2-1; size: .; V: TRBV5-1; DNA: TGCGCCAGCAGCTTAGGGACTAGCGGTTTCATTTCCTACAATGAGCAGTTCTTC; CDR3: CASSLGTSGFISYNEQFF
D: .; J: TRBJ2-1; size: once; V: TRBV7-8; DNA: TGTGCCAGCAGCTCCGCTAAAAATGAGCAGTTCTTC; CDR3: CASSSAKNEQFF
D: TRBD1; J: TRBJ1-2; size: .; V: TRBV2; DNA: TGTGCCAGCAGTGAAGCGCCGGGACAGGGTGGCGGCTACACCTTC; CDR3: CASSEAPGQGGGYTF
D: .; J: TRBJ1-2; size: once; V: TRBV5-4; DNA: TGTGCCAGCAGCCGCCCTGGCCAGGGGTCTAACTATGGCTACACCTTC; CDR3: CASSRPGQGSNYGYTF
D: TRBD2; J: TRBJ2-3; size: .; V: TRBV7-2; DNA: TGTGCGAGCGCTACTAGCGGGAGCACAGATACGCAGTATTTT; CDR3: CASATSGSTDTQYF
D: .; J: TRBJ2-7; size: .; V: TRBV28; DNA: TGTGCCAGCAGTGATCTCAGGTGGCAGTACTTC; CDR3: CASSDLRWQYF
D: .; J: TRBJ1-5; size: .; V: TRBV5-5; DNA: TGTGCCAGCAGCTTGGTCGTGAGGGGCAATCAGCCCCAGCATTTT; CDR3: CASSLVVRGNQPQHF
D: .; J: TRBJ2-5; size: medium-sized; V: TRBV27; DNA: TGTGCCAGCAGTAACCGGGACACCCTAGAGACCCAGTACTTC; CDR3: CASSNRDTLETQYF
D: TRBD1; J: TRBJ1-1; size: once; V: TRBV29-1; DNA: TGCAGCGTATGGGGACAGGGGGCGTTTTTGAACACTGAAGCTTTCTTT; CDR3: CSVWGQGAFLNTEAFF
D: .; J: TRBJ1-3; size: .; V: TRBV3-1/TRBV3-2; DNA: TGTGCCAGCAGCCACCACTCTGGAAACACCATATATTTT; CDR3: CASSHHSGNTIYF
D: .; J: TRBJ2-3; size: .; V: TRBV21-1; DNA: TGTGCCAGCAGCAAAGAAAGCAGGATTAGCACAGATACGCAGTATTTT; CDR3: CASSKESRISTDTQYF
D: .; J: TRBJ2-1; size: .; V: TRBV14; DNA: TGTGCCAGCAGCCAAGGGGGGCCAAACAATGAGCAGTTCTTC; CDR3: CASSQGGPNNEQFF
D: .; J: TRBJ2-2; size: .; V: TRBV18; DNA: TGTGCCAGCTCACCCGTGTCGGGGAGAAGTGCGGAGCTGTTTTTT; CDR3: CASSPVSGRSAELFF
D: .; J: TRBJ1-5; size: .; V: TRBV6-2/TRBV6-3; DNA: TGTGCCAGCAGTTACGCCCGGAATCAGCCCCAGCATTTT; CDR3: CASSYARNQPQHF
D: TRBD1; J: TRBJ1-2; size: .; V: TRBV5-1; DNA: TGCGCCAGCAGCGGAGAGGACAGGGGGAACTATGGCTACACCTTC; CDR3: CASSGEDRGNYGYTF
D: TRBD2; J: TRBJ2-1; size: .; V: TRBV11-2; DNA: TGTGCCAGCAGCTTGCAAGCGGGAGGGGTCCCATACAATGAGCAGTTCTTC; CDR3: CASSLQAGGVPYNEQFF
D: TRBD2; J: TRBJ2-3; size: .; V: TRBV7-2; DNA: TGTGCCAGCAGCCCGACCACTAGCGGCTTCACAGATACGCAGTATTTT; CDR3: CASSPTTSGFTDTQYF
D: .; J: TRBJ2-2; size: few; V: TRBV5-1; DNA: TGCGCCAGCAGCCAGACATTTATCACCGGGGAGCTGTTTTTT; CDR3: CASSQTFITGELFF
D: TRBD1; J: TRBJ1-6; size: .; V: TRBV3-1/TRBV3-2; DNA: TGTGCCAGCGGGACAGTTGATTCACCCCTCCACTTT; CDR3: CASGTVDSPLHF
D: .; J: TRBJ2-3; size: .; V: TRBV7-8; DNA: TGTGCCAGCAGCTTAAGGGGTTTCACGGGCACAGATACGCAGTATTTT; CDR3: CASSLRGFTGTDTQYF
D: .; J: TRBJ2-2; size: .; V: TRBV19; DNA: TGTGCCAGTAGTAGTCGTGGAACAGGGACGAACACCGGGGAGCTGTTTTTT; CDR3: CASSSRGTGTNTGELFF
D: .; J: TRBJ1-4; size: .; V: TRBV6-6; DNA: TGTGCCAGCAGTTCGGCCGGGGGAAAACTGTTTTTT; CDR3: CASSSAGGKLFF
D: .; J: TRBJ2-7; size: .; V: TRBV15; DNA: TGTGCCACCAGCAGAGATCAGGGCTACGAGCAGTACTTC; CDR3: CATSRDQGYEQYF
D: TRBD1; J: TRBJ1-1; size: .; V: TRBV7-6; DNA: TGTGCCAGCAGCTACGGACAGGGGCATGAAGCTTTCTTT; CDR3: CASSYGQGHEAFF
D: .; J: TRBJ1-2; size: .; V: TRBV9; DNA: TGTGCCAGCAGCCCCTACGACAGGAGAGGCTATGGCTACACCTTC; CDR3: CASSPYDRRGYGYTF
D: .; J: TRBJ1-5; size: few; V: TRBV28; DNA: TGTGCCAGCAGAAGCGGCAATCAGCCCCAGCATTTT; CDR3: CASRSGNQPQHF
D: TRBD1; J: TRBJ1-2; size: .; V: TRBV7-2; DNA: TGTGCCAGCAGCCAGAGGACAGGGTGGGCGGAAGGCTACACCTTC; CDR3: CASSQRTGWAEGYTF
D: .; J: TRBJ1-3; size: .; V: TRBV29-1; DNA: TGCAGCGTTGGGGCAGCCTCTGGAAACACCATATATTTT; CDR3: CSVGAASGNTIYF
D: TRBD1; J: TRBJ2-7; size: .; V: TRBV5-6; DNA: TGTGCCAGCGGGACAGACCATTACGAGCAGTACTTC; CDR3: CASGTDHYEQYF
D: TRBD1; J: TRBJ2-3; size: few; V: TRBV15; DNA: TGTGCCACCAGCTTCCAGGGACAGGGCATAGATACGCAGTATTTT; CDR3: CATSFQGQGIDTQYF
D: .; J: TRBJ1-2; size: once; V: TRBV28; DNA: TGTGCCATCCGAATCAGCGGGGCCATGACTAACTATGGCTACACCTTC; CDR3: CAIRISGAMTNYGYTF
D: .; J: TRBJ1-4; size: once; V: TRBV7-9; DNA: TGTGCCAGCAGCCCCGCAACTAATGAAAAACTGTTTTTT; CDR3: CASSPATNEKLFF
D: TRBD2; J: TRBJ2-3; size: .; V: TRBV7-2; DNA: TGTGCCAGCAGCTTAAGCGGGAGGGCGTCAGATACGCAGTATTTT; CDR3: CASSLSGRASDTQYF
D: TRBD1; J: TRBJ1-1; size: .; V: TRBV25-1; DNA: TGTGCCAGCAGTGGAAACAGGGGCACTGAAGCTTTCTTT; CDR3: CASSGNRGTEAFF
D: .; J: TRBJ1-4; size: .; V: TRBV19; DNA: TGTGCCAGTAGTACCTCAACTAATGAAAAACTGTTTTTT; CDR3: CASSTSTNEKLFF